These 5 T cell receptor beta chains share one sample of origin, sequenced in a study of cytomegalovirus exposure and HLA in healthy donors. Researchers ran the PCR with 60 Vbeta and 13 Jbeta primers. The method was immunoSEQ multiplex PCR; TCRdb's version includes in-frame clones alone and lacks a portion of them. The sample yields 210,000 or so clones, approximately 80% seen once. Sample: PBMCs. The receptor set was obtained from a woman between 35 and 50 years old in good health and CMV-seronegative.

This clone has just a few counts. The rearrangement uses TRBV25-1 and TRBJ1-6, with 8 bases matching TRBD1. The germline gives CDR1 MGHDK, CDR2 SYGVNS. After removal of 5 bases from V and 7 bases from J, the junction contained 7 bases not matched to a gene. The CDR3 is made up of 15 amino acids. Written as DNA, the CDR3 is TGTGCCAGCAGTAGGCGGGACAGGCCCAATTCACCCCTCCACTTT. It translates to CASSRRDRPNSPLHF.

The chain joins TRBV7-8 to TRBJ1-5; D is undetermined. The V gene lost 2 bases and the J gene lost 5 bases, with 7 bases spanning the gap. The germline V gene encodes CDR1 SGHVS and CDR2 FQNEAQ. This CDR3 is 13 amino acids long. CDR3 coding DNA: TGTGCCAGCAGCTTACTGGGCGATCAGCCCCAGCATTTT. Encoded protein: CASSLLGDQPQHF.

This chain uses TRBV28 with TRBJ2-5; 7 nucleotides match TRBD1. The CDR3 loop spans 11 amino acids. Germline assignment: CDR1 MDHEN and CDR2 SYDVKM. V lost 11 bases, J lost 5 bases, and 5 bases stayed unmatched. DNA for the CDR3: TGTGCCCCCGACAGGGTGGAGACCCAGTACTTC. Its protein is CAPDRVETQYF.

V gene TRBV30 combines with J gene TRBJ2-7, with D tentatively TRBD2 (6 bases). V shed 4 bases and J shed 2 bases, with 12 bases lying between them. Germline assignment: CDR1 GTSNPN and CDR2 SVGIG (reference sequence). The CDR3 consists of 13 residues. The CDR3 nucleotides are TGTGCCTGGAACCCCGGCGGGACCTACGAGCAGTACTTC. It is translated as CAWNPGGTYEQYF.

The CDR3 loop is CASRIGQAGANVLTF. In nucleotides, the CDR3 is TGTGCCAGCAGAATCGGACAGGCTGGGGCCAACGTCCTGACTTTC. V usage is TRBV6-1 and J usage is TRBJ2-6; 7 bases line up with TRBD1. The CDR3 runs to 15 residues. J was trimmed by 2 bases and V by 6 bases; bases with no gene match: 4. The germline gives CDR1 MNHNS, CDR2 SASEGT.